This T cell receptor beta chain came from a study of blood T cell repertoires in COVID-19. The repertoire was sequenced with immunoSEQ multiplex PCR; TCRdb's copy has only in-frame clones and lacks some. The sample yields roughly 160,000 clones, 85% to 90% seen once. The sequenced sample consisted of peripheral blood. This TCR was sampled from a man aged 45-65 years with active or convalescent COVID-19.

The CDR3 DNA sequence: TGTGCCAGCAGTTTCGGGACAGACTACGAGCAGTACTTC. It encodes CASSFGTDYEQYF. This chain connects TRBV27 to TRBJ2-7; 7 nucleotides line up with TRBD1. V lost 3 bases to trimming and J lost 3 bases; unmatched junction nucleotides: 2. From germline, CDR1 is MNHEY and CDR2 SMNVEV (reference sequence). The CDR3 totals 13 residues.